These 16 T cell receptor beta chains were sequenced from one sample in a study of shared clonotypes between healthy human individuals. TCRdb keeps only in-frame clones here, not all; method: immunoSEQ multiplex PCR. The data contain a few hundred thousand clones, about 96% of them seen just once; the ten biggest clones take up roughly 0.055%. The sequenced sample was naive CD4+ T cells sorted from blood. The subset was: CD45RA+ positively selected. The receptors come from a woman aged 25-40 years in good health.

This chain uses TRBV28 with TRBJ1-6; D unresolved. Germline CDR1 reads MDHEN; CDR2 reads SYDVKM. V was shortened by 6 bases and J by 1 base, with 4 bases between the two germline ends. The CDR3 has 13 amino acids. Here the CDR3 reads CASRVSYNSPLHF. In nucleotides, the CDR3 is TGTGCCAGCAGGGTATCCTATAATTCACCCCTCCACTTT.

J is TRBJ2-7 and V is TRBV6-5; no clear D. CDR1 is MNHEY and CDR2 is SVGAGI in the germline V gene. The CDR3 has 14 amino acids. V lost 2 bases and J 3 bases, leaving 11 bases between the germline ends. This chain's CDR3 is CASSYALGGYEQYF. Here the CDR3 DNA reads TGTGCCAGCAGTTACGCTCTGGGCGGCTACGAGCAGTACTTC.

The V call is TRBV18, the J call TRBJ2-3; either TRBD1 or TRBD2 may supply D (5 bases each). The CDR3 consists of 16 residues. The germline gives CDR1 KGHSH, CDR2 LQKENI. Trimming pared 4 bases from V and 4 bases from J, leaving 18 bases between. CDR3 loop: CASSRSPGAVADTQYF. In DNA form, the CDR3 reads TGTGCCAGCTCACGCTCCCCCGGGGCCGTGGCAGATACGCAGTATTTT.

This clone was recorded only once. The V call is TRBV6-4, the J call TRBJ2-2, with 9 bases fitting TRBD2. The CDR3 spans 15 residues. The germline V gene encodes CDR1 MRHNA and CDR2 SNTAGT. With 10 bases clipped from V and 2 bases from J, the junction kept 8 bases outside the gene matches. The DNA for the CDR3 is TGTGCCACTCAGCGGGAGGCCACCAACACCGGGGAGCTGTTTTTT. Translation: CATQREATNTGELFF.

The V and J genes are TRBV9 and TRBJ1-2; the D is unclear. The germline V and J ends were trimmed by 4 bases and 8 bases, with 15 bases remaining between them. The V gene's germline CDR1 is SGDLS and CDR2 YYNGEE. The length of the CDR3 is 13 residues. CDR3: CASSLTVTEGYTF. The CDR3 nucleotides are TGTGCCAGCAGCCTAACCGTTACGGAGGGCTACACCTTC.

This clone was found once. This rearrangement joins TRBV28 to TRBJ2-5; D may be TRBD1 (6 bases). V was cut by 4 bases and J by 4 bases, with 10 bases left in between. Germline V gene lookup returns CDR1 MDHEN and CDR2 SYDVKM. The CDR3 loop spans 13 amino acids. The CDR3 bases are TGTGCCAGCAGTTCAGGGGAGATAGAGACCCAGTACTTC. Translation: CASSSGEIETQYF. The full variable domain, completed using reference TRBV28 and TRBJ2-5, is DVKVTQSSRYLVKRTGEKVFLECVQDMDHENMFWYRQDPGLGLRLIYFSYDVKMKEKGDIPEGYSVSREKKERFSLILESASTNQTSMYLCASSSGEIETQYFGPGTRLLVL.

This clone is a singleton in its sample. The genes are TRBV4-1 and TRBJ2-3; TRBD2 aligns across 10 bases. This CDR3 is built from 16 residues. J was trimmed by 3 bases and V by 4 bases; bases with no gene match: 7. Germline loops: CDR1 MGHRA, CDR2 YSYEKL. The CDR3 reads CASSLSAGGRTDTQYF. The CDR3 coding sequence is TGCGCCAGCAGCCTTTCAGCGGGAGGGCGTACAGATACGCAGTATTTT.

The J gene is TRBJ2-1, the V gene TRBV6-6; 14 bases line up with TRBD2. Germline CDR1 and CDR2: MNHNY and SVGAGI (reference sequence). V gave up 6 bases and J gave up 9 bases; unmatched junction bases: 7. This CDR3 contains 15 residues. The CDR3 bases are TGTGCCAGCAGCCTGACTAGCGGGAGGGCCGGTGAGCAGTTCTTC. Protein sequence: CASSLTSGRAGEQFF.

Comment on this clone: In the same sample, other DNA sequences code for this CDR3. The CDR3 bases are TGCGCCAGCAGCTTGGGCCGCCAGAACACCGGGGAGCTGTTTTTT. Its translation is CASSLGRQNTGELFF. The chain combines TRBV5-1 with TRBJ2-2; D uncertain. CDR1 is SGHRS and CDR2 is YFSETQ in the germline V gene. Trimming cost V 0 bases and J 1 base, with 7 bases left between them. This CDR3 comprises 15 residues. Combining the CDR3 with reference TRBV5-1 and TRBJ2-2 gives the whole variable domain KAGVTQTPRYLIKTRGQQVTLSCSPISGHRSVSWYQQTPGQGLQFLFEYFSETQRNKGNFPGRFSGRQFSNSRSEMNVSTLELGDSALYLCASSLGRQNTGELFFGEGSRLTVL.

The chain uses TRBV28 and TRBJ1-1; possibly TRBD1 for D (6 bases). CDR1 and CDR2 (germline): MDHEN, SYDVKM. V lost 6 bases to trimming and J lost 4 bases, with 15 bases between them. This CDR3 has 14 residues. The CDR3 spells CASSPGGRLTEAFF. The CDR3 DNA sequence: TGTGCCAGCAGCCCCGGGGGGCGTCTCACTGAAGCTTTCTTT.

The V gene is TRBV2, the J gene TRBJ2-7; D remains ambiguous. CDR1 is SNHLY, CDR2 FYNNEI, per germline. V lost 6 bases and J 6 bases, leaving 12 bases between the germline ends. This CDR3 spans 12 amino acids. CDR3 sequence reads: CASRKDPSEQYF. CDR3 coding DNA: TGTGCCAGCAGGAAGGACCCCTCCGAGCAGTACTTC.

This rearrangement joins TRBV6-1 to TRBJ1-2; no clear D gene. This CDR3 has 14 residues. Trimming shortened V by 3 bases and J by 2 bases, and 10 bases separated the two germline ends. Germline lookup yields CDR1 MNHNS and CDR2 SASEGT. The CDR3 sequence is CASSDDGQNYGYTF. CDR3 DNA: TGTGCCAGCAGTGATGACGGCCAAAACTATGGCTACACCTTC.

V is TRBV5-4 and J is TRBJ2-7, with TRBD2 matching over 7 bases. Losses at the gene ends were 4 bases for V and 6 bases for J; bases not matched to a gene: 16. The CDR3 runs 16 residues. Germline V CDR1 and CDR2: SGHNT, YYREEE (reference sequence). The CDR3 DNA is TGTGCCAGCAGCCCCCCGGGGGGTGCCTCGAGGGTCGAGCAGTACTTC. It encodes CASSPPGGASRVEQYF.

This CDR3 is CASIRDSTDTQYF. The DNA of the CDR3 is TGTGCCAGCATAAGGGACAGCACAGATACGCAGTATTTT. The J gene is TRBJ2-3, the V gene TRBV2; D assignment may be TRBD1 or TRBD2 (5 bases each). V was pared by 7 bases and J by 0 bases, with 8 bases between. The germline V gene encodes CDR1 SNHLY and CDR2 FYNNEI. The CDR3 covers 13 residues.

As concerns this clone: Other DNA variants within this sample encode the same CDR3. This chain connects TRBV7-9 to TRBJ1-2; 9 bases match TRBD1. The CDR3 totals 14 residues. Germline lookup yields CDR1 SEHNR and CDR2 FQNEAQ (reference sequence). Trimming took 3 bases from V and 3 from J; bases not matched to a gene: 2. The CDR3 sequence is CASSLDRGDYGYTF. In DNA, the CDR3 is TGTGCCAGCAGCTTGGACAGGGGTGACTATGGCTACACCTTC.

This sequence joins TRBV6-5 and TRBJ2-5; a possible D gene is TRBD1 (6 bases). Germline CDR1 MNHEY, CDR2 SVGAGI. The CDR3 is 13 residues long. V was pared by 4 bases and J by 9 bases, with 15 bases between. CDR3 sequence reads: CASSLTQGLSQYF. CDR3 DNA: TGTGCCAGCAGTTTGACACAGGGTTTGTCCCAGTACTTC.